Given below is one T cell receptor (beta chain) in context. What it binds is not known. This specimen comes from a study of CD8 T cells in Susac syndrome. Regarding the study as a whole: In its TCR sequencing and HLA analysis, the study acknowledged that the number of individuals was relatively small.

This CDR3 contains 14 residues. Trimming cost V 9 bases and J 5 bases; bases outside gene matches: 10. CDR1 and CDR2 (germline): LNHDA, SQIVND (reference sequence). RNA totalling roughly 0.5 to 1 ug underwent reverse transcription with random hexamers. A multiplex approach, immunoSEQ multiplex PCR, amplified TCR beta CDR3 across 54 Vbeta and 13 Jbeta. Via MiXCR, TCRdb re-called the immunoSEQ multiplex PCR reads, giving one row per CDR3 protein. The table shows 180,000 or so distinct CDR3 sequences, with 85% to 95% occurring only once. The study used healthy donors as controls matched for age and sex. FACS was used to enrich TEMRA cells, whereas the CD8+ and CD4+ T cells were obtained by negative isolation.

The receptor comes from a human donor in good health. Sequencing used CD4+ T cells from PBMCs. This chain connects TRBV19 to TRBJ1-1; TRBD1 matches 9 bases. CDR3 loop: CASHGDREGTEAFF. CDR3 DNA sequence: TGTGCCAGCCATGGGGACAGGGAGGGAACTGAAGCTTTCTTT.